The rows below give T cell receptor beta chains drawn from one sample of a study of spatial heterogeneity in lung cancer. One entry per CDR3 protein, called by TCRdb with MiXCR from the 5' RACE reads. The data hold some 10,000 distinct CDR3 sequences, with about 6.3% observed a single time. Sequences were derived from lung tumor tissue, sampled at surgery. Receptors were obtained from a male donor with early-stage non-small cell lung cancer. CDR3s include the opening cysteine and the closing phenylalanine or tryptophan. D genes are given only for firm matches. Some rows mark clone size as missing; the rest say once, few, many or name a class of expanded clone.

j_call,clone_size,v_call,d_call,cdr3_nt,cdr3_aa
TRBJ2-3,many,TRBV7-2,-,TGTGCCAGCAGCTTAACCTTCGGTGACTACAGGGCCGCGTTCACAGATACGCAGTATTTT,CASSLTFGDYRAAFTDTQYF
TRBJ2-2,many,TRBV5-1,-,TGCGCCAGCAGCTTTAGATTGACCGCAGACGGGGAGCTGTTTTTT,CASSFRLTADGELFF
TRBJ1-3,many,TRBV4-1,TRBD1,TGCGCCAGCAGCCGACAGGGGGACTCTGGAAACACCATATATTTT,CASSRQGDSGNTIYF
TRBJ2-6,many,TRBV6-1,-,TGTGCCAGCAGTGTTGCCAGGGCTGGGGCCAACGTCCTGACTTTC,CASSVARAGANVLTF
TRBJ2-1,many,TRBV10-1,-,TGCGCCAGCAGTGGAACCAGGGAGAGCTCCTACAATGAGCAGTTCTTC,CASSGTRESSYNEQFF
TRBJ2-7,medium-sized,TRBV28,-,TGTGCCAGCAGTTTAAGGGGGTGGAGCTCCTACGAGCAGTACTTC,CASSLRGWSSYEQYF
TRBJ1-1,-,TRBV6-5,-,TGTGCCAGCAGTTACGGTAGGGGCACTGAAGCTTTCTTT,CASSYGRGTEAFF
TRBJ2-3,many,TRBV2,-,TGTGCCAGCAGTGAGTCTAGGCCCCCGCAGTATTTT,CASSESRPPQYF
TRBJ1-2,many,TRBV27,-,TGTGCCAGCAGTTTTACCGGGAGGACTAACTATGGCTACACCTTC,CASSFTGRTNYGYTF
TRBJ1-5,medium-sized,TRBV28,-,TGTGCCAGCAGCCGGGATCTAATACAGCCCCAGCATTTT,CASSRDLIQPQHF
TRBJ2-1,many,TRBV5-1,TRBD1,TGCGCCAGCAGCTTAAGGGGGCCCTACTATGAGCAGTTCTTC,CASSLRGPYYEQFF
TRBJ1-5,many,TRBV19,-,TGTGCCAGTACCCCTAGAGGTAGGGGCAATCAGCCCCAGCATTTT,CASTPRGRGNQPQHF
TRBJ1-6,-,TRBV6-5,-,TGTGCCAGCAAAGAAAACCTCGCCGACAGGAATTCACCCCTCCACTTT,CASKENLADRNSPLHF
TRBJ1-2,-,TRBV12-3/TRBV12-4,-,TGTGCCAGCAGTGGGTCCTATGGCTACACCTTC,CASSGSYGYTF
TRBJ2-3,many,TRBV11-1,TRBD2,TGTGCCAGCAGCACGGGACTAGCGGGAGGCACAGATACGCAGTATTTT,CASSTGLAGGTDTQYF
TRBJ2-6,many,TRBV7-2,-,TGTGCCAGCACAAGGGGGTCCGGGGCCAACGTCCTGACTTTC,CASTRGSGANVLTF
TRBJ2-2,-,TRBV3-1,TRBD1,TGTGCCAGCAGCTACACAACCGGGACAGGGGGCACCGGGGAGCTGTTTTTT,CASSYTTGTGGTGELFF
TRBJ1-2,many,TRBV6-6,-,TGTGCCAGCAGAACCGGGGCAGGGCCCTATGGCTACACCTTC,CASRTGAGPYGYTF
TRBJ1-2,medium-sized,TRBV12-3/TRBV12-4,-,TGTGCCAGCAGTTTCACGAGTCGAGGCTACACCTTC,CASSFTSRGYTF
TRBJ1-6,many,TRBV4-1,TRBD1,TGCGCCAGCAGCACACGACAGGGGGAGTCACCCCTCCACTTT,CASSTRQGESPLHF
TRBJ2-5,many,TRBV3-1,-,TGTGCCAGCAGCCTTATGGGAGTTAGGGAGACCCAGTACTTC,CASSLMGVRETQYF
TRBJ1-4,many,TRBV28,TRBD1,TGTGCCAGCAGTTTACGACAGGGTTGGTTGGAAAAACTGTTTTTT,CASSLRQGWLEKLFF
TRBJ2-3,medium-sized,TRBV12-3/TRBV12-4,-,TGTGCCAGCAGTTTATGGGGAAGGTCCGCAGATACGCAGTATTTT,CASSLWGRSADTQYF
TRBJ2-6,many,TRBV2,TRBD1,TGTGCCAGCATCACAGGGGCAGGGGCCAACGTCCTGACTTTC,CASITGAGANVLTF
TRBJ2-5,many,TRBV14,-,TGTGCCAGCAGCCAAGATCTAGGCGGGACCCAGTACTTC,CASSQDLGGTQYF
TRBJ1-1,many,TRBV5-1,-,TGCGCCAGCAGCTTGGGCGACGTGACTGAAGCTTTCTTT,CASSLGDVTEAFF
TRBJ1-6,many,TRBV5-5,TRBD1,TGTGCCAGCAGCATAGGGACAGGAGGGCCCGTTTATAATTCACCCCTCCACTTT,CASSIGTGGPVYNSPLHF
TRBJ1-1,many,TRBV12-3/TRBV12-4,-,TGTGCCAGCGGGAGAAGCAGAGAAGCTTTCTTT,CASGRSREAFF
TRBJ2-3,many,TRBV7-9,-,TGTGCCAGCAGCCCTACTAACCCCGATGTCACAGATACGCAGTATTTT,CASSPTNPDVTDTQYF
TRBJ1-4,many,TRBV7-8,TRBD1,TGTGCCAGCACCCGGACAGGGGGCTCTTCAACTAATGAAAAACTGTTTTTT,CASTRTGGSSTNEKLFF
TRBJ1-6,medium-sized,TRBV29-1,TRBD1,TGCAGCGTTGGTAAAGGGGGCAGTTCACCCCTCCACTTT,CSVGKGGSSPLHF
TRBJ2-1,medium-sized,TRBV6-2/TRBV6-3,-,TGTGCCAGCAGTTACCCCCCCGCCAATGAGCAGTTCTTC,CASSYPPANEQFF
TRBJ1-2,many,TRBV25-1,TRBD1,TGTGCCAGCAGTGCCACGGACAGGGGCGGTATGGGCTACACCTTC,CASSATDRGGMGYTF
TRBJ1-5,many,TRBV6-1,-,TGTGCCAGCAGTGACCTAGGCGGATATCAGCCCCAGCATTTT,CASSDLGGYQPQHF
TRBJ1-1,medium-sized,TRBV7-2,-,TGTGCCAGCAGCGTACAGGGATACACTGAAGCTTTCTTT,CASSVQGYTEAFF
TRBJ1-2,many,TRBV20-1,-,TGCAGTGCTACACCGAGACAGGCATATGGCTACACCTTC,CSATPRQAYGYTF
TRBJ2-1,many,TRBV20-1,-,TGCAGTGCTAGAGATCCGGGGACTGGCGCTTCACGGAGTGAGCAGTTCTTC,CSARDPGTGASRSEQFF
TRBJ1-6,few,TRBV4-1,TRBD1,TGCGCCAGCAGCCTAGCAGGGAGCGGACAGGGACAATATTCACCCCTCCACTTT,CASSLAGSGQGQYSPLHF
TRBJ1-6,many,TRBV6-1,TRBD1,TGTGCCAGCCCACCTGACAGGGCCCTAAATTCACCCCTCCACTTT,CASPPDRALNSPLHF
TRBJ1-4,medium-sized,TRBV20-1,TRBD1,TGCAGTGCTACCTACAGGGGCGCACGGGAAAAACTGTTTTTT,CSATYRGAREKLFF
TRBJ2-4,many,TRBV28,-,TGTGCCAGCAGGGGAAACACAGGAAGACTAGCCAAAAACATTCAGTACTTC,CASRGNTGRLAKNIQYF
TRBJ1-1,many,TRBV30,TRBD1,TGTGCCGCATGGACAGGATTGAACACTGAAGCTTTCTTT,CAAWTGLNTEAFF